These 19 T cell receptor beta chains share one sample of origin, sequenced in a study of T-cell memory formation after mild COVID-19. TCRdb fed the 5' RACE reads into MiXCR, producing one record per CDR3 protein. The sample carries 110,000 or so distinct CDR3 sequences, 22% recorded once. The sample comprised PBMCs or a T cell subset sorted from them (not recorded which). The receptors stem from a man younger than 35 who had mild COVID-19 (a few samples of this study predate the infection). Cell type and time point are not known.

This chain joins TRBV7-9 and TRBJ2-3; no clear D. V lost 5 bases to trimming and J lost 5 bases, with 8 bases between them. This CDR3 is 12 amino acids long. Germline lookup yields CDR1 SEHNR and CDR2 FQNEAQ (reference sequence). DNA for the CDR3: TGTGCCAGCAGCCCAGGAAAAGATACGCAGTATTTT. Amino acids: CASSPGKDTQYF.

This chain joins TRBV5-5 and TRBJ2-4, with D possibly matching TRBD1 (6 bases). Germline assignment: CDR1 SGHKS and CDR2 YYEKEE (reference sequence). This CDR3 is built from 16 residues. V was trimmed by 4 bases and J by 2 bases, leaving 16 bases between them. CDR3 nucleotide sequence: TGTGCCAGCAGCCTCCGTAGTCAGGGGTCCAAAAACATTCAGTACTTC. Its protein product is CASSLRSQGSKNIQYF.

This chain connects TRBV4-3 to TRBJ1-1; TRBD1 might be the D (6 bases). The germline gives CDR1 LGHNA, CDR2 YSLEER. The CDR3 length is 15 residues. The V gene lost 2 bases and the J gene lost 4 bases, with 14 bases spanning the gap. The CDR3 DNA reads TGCGCCAGCAGCCAAAAACAGACAGGTCTCACTGAAGCTTTCTTT. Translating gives CASSQKQTGLTEAFF.

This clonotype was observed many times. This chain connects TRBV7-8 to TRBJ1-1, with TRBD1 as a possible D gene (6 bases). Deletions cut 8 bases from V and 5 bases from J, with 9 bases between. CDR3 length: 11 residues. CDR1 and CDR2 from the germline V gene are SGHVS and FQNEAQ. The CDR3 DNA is TGTGCCAGCCAGGGGCTGACTGAAGCTTTCTTT. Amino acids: CASQGLTEAFF.

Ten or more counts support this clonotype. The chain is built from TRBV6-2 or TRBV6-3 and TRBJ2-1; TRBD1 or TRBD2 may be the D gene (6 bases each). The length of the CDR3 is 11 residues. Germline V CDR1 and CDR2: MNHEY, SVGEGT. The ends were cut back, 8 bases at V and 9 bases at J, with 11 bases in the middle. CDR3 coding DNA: TGTGCCAGCGCACGGGGGCTTGAGCAGTTCTTC. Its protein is CASARGLEQFF.

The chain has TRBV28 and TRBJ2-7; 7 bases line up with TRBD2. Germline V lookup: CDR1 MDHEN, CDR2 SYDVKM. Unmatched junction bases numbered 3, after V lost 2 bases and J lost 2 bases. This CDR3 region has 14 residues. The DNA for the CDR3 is TGTGCCAGCAGTTTAGCGGGACTACCCTACGAGCAGTACGTC. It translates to CASSLAGLPYEQYV.

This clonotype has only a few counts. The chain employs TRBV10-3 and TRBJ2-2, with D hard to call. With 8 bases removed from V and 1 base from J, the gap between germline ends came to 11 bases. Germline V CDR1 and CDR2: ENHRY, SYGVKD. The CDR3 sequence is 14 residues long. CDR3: CAIPIAGNTGELFF. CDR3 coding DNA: TGTGCCATCCCGATCGCAGGGAACACCGGGGAGCTGTTTTTT.

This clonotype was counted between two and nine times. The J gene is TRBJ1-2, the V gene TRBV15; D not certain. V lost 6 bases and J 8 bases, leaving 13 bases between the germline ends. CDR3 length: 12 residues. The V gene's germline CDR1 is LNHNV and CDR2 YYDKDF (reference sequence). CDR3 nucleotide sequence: TGTGCCACCAGGGCCCCGGGGATCGGCTACACCTTC. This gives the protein CATRAPGIGYTF. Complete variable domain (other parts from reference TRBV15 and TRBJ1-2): DAMVIQNPRYQVTQFGKPVTLSCSQTLNHNVMYWYQQKSSQAPKLLFHYYDKDFNNEADTPDNFQSRRPNTSFCFLDIRSPGLGDTAMYLCATRAPGIGYTFGSGTRLTVV.

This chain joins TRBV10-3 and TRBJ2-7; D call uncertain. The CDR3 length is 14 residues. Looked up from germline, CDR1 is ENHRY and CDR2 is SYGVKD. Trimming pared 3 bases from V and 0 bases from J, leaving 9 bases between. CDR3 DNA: TGTGCCATCAGTGACAGATTGAACTCCTACGAGCAGTACGTC. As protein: CAISDRLNSYEQYV.

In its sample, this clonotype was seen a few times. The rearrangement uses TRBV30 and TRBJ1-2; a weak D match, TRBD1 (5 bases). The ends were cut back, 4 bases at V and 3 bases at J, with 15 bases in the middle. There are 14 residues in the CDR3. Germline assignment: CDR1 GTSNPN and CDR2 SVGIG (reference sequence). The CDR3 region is CAWTRTGEDYGYTF. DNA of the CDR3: TGTGCCTGGACACGAACGGGGGAGGACTATGGCTACACCTTC.

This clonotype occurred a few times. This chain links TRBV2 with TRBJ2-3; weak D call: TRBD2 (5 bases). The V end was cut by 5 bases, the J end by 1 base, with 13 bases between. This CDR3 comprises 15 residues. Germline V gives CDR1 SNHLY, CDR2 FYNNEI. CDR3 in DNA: TGTGCCAGCAGTCCCCTGTCCGGGGGCACAGATACGCAGTATTTT. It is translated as CASSPLSGGTDTQYF. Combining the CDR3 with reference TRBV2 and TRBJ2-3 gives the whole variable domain EPEVTQTPSHQVTQMGQEVILRCVPISNHLYFYWYRQILGQKVEFLVSFYNNEISEKSEIFDDQFSVERPDGSNFTLKIRSTKLEDSAMYFCASSPLSGGTDTQYFGPGTRLTVL.

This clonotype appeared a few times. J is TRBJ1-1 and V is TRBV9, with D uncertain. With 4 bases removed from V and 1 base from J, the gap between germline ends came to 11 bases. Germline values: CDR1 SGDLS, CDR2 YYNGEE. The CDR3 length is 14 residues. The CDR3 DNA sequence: TGTGCCAGCAGCCCATTGGGCAGGAACACTGAAGCTTTCTTT. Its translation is CASSPLGRNTEAFF.

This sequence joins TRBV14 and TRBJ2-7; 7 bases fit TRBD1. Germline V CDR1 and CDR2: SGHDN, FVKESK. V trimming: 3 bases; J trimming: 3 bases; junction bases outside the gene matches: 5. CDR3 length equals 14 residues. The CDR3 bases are TGTGCCAGCAGCCAGGGCGCAGGGGGCTACGAGCAGTACTTC. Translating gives CASSQGAGGYEQYF.

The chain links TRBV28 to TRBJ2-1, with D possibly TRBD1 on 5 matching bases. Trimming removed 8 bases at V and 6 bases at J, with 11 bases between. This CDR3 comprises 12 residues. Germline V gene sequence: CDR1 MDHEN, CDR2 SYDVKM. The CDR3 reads CASLRGSNEQFF. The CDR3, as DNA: TGTGCCAGCCTTAGGGGTAGCAATGAGCAGTTCTTC. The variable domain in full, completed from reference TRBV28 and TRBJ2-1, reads DVKVTQSSRYLVKRTGEKVFLECVQDMDHENMFWYRQDPGLGLRLIYFSYDVKMKEKGDIPEGYSVSREKKERFSLILESASTNQTSMYLCASLRGSNEQFFGPGTRLTVL.

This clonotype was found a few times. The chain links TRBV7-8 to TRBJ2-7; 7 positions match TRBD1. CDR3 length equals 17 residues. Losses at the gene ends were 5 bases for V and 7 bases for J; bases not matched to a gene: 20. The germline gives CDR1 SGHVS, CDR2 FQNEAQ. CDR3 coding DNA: TGTGCCAGCAGCGGAAACCCCCTGACAGGGACCCCTAGAGAGCAGTACTTC. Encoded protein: CASSGNPLTGTPREQYF.

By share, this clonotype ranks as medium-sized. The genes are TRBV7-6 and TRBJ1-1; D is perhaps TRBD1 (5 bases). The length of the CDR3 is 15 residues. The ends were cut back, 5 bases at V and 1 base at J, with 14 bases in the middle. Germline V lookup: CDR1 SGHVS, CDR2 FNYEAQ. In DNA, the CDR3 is TGTGCCAGCAGCCTACCCCCGACAGCGAACACTGAAGCTTTCTTT. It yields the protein CASSLPPTANTEAFF.

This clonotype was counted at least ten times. This CDR3 is CASSLDSPGYNEQFF. The DNA for the CDR3 is TGCGCCAGCAGCTTAGACTCCCCGGGCTACAATGAGCAGTTCTTC. The V call is TRBV5-1, the J call TRBJ2-1; D not certain. Germline-derived CDR1 and CDR2 are SGHRS and YFSETQ. Between the trimmed V and J ends, which lost 2 bases and 3 bases, there was a span of 12 bases. The CDR3 extends over 15 amino acids. Full variable domain (remainder filled in from reference TRBV5-1 and TRBJ2-1): KAGVTQTPRYLIKTRGQQVTLSCSPISGHRSVSWYQQTPGQGLQFLFEYFSETQRNKGNFPGRFSGRQFSNSRSEMNVSTLELGDSALYLCASSLDSPGYNEQFFGPGTRLTVL.

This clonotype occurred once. The CDR3 region is CASSYYGQLTNYGYTF. Written as DNA, the CDR3 is TGTGCCAGCAGTTACTACGGACAGCTTACTAACTATGGCTACACCTTC. The J gene is TRBJ1-2, the V gene TRBV6-5, with D possibly being TRBD1 (6 bases). V was clipped by 1 base and J by 0 bases, with 12 bases between them. The length of the CDR3 is 16 residues. Per the germline V gene, CDR1 is MNHEY and CDR2 is SVGAGI.

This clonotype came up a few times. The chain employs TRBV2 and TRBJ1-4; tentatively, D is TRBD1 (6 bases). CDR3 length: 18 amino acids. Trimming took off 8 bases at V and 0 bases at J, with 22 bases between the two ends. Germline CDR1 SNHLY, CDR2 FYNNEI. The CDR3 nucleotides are TGTGCCAGCTTGGGGGGCAGCGCGTCGATTGCAACTAATGAAAAACTGTTTTTT. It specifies CASLGGSASIATNEKLFF.